This T cell receptor beta chain was captured by sequencing in a study of pediatric ulcerative colitis. Germline V lookup: CDR1 LNHDA, CDR2 SQIVND (reference sequence). This CDR3 is 13 amino acids long. Trimming left V 4 bases short and J 3 bases short, with 8 bases between. Ulcerative colitis patients received no immunosuppressive medication before the diagnostic colonoscopy. Up to 500,000 reads were sequenced per sample. Data came from immunoSEQ multiplex PCR; TCRdb stores just in-frame clones and leaves some out. The sample has 55,000 to 65,000 clones; over 65% are singletons. Study-level findings and limits: Two patients had blood samples with substantially reduced template counts. Clonal expansions reduced rectal repertoire diversity in acute severe colitis.

Turning to this clone: No antigen is known for it.

This rearrangement joins TRBV19 to TRBJ2-3; either TRBD1 or TRBD2 may supply D (5 bases each). The sample comprised blood. The clonotype was recovered from a boy aged 5-17 years with moderate ulcerative colitis. The CDR3 spells CASSTGPTDTQYF. The CDR3, as DNA: TGTGCCAGTAGTACGGGACCTACAGATACGCAGTATTTT.